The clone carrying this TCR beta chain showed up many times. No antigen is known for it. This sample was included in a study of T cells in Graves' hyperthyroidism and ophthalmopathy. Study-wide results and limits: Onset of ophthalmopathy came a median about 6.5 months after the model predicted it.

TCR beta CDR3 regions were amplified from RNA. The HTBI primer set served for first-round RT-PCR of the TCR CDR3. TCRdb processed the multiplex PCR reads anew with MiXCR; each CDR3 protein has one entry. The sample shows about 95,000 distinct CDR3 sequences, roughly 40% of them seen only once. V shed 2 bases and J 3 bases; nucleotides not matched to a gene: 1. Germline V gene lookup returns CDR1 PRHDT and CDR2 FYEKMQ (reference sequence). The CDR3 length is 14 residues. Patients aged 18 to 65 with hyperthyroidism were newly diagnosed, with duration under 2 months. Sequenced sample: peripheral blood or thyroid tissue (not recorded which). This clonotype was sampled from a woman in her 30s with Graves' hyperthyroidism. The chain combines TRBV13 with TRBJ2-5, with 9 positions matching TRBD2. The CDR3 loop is CASSLRLAEETQYF. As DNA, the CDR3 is TGTGCCAGCAGCTTACGACTAGCGGAAGAGACCCAGTACTTC.